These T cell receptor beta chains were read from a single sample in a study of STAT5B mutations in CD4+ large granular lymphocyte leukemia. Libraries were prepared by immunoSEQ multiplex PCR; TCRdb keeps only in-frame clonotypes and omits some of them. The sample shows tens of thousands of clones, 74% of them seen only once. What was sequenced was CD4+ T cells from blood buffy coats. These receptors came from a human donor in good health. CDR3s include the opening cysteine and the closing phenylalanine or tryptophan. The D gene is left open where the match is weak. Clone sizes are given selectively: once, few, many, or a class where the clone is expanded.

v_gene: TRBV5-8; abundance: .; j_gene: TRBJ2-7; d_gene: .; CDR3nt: TGTGCCAGCAGCTTGGGGAGGGGAGTGGACGAGCAGTACTTC; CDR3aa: CASSLGRGVDEQYF
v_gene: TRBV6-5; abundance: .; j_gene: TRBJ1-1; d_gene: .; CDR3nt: TGTGCCAGCAGTGAACAGGGATTCAGCACTGAAGCTTTCTTT; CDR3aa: CASSEQGFSTEAFF
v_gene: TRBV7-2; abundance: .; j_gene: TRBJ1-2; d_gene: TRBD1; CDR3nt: TGTGCCAGCAGCCCGGGACAGGGAGGCTATGGCTACACCTTC; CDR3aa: CASSPGQGGYGYTF
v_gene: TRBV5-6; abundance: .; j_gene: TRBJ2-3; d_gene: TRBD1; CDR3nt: TGTGCCAGCAGCTTAAAGGGACAGGGGGCCCCAGATACGCAGTATTTT; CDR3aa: CASSLKGQGAPDTQYF
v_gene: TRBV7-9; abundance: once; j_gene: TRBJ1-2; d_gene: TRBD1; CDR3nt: TGTGCCAGCACCATGGGAGGGGGCAGAGCTAACTATGGCTACACCTTC; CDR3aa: CASTMGGGRANYGYTF
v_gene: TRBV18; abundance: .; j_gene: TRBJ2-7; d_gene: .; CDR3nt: TGTGCCAGCTCACCACCGCATGGGGAATTGACCTCCTACGAGCAGTACTTC; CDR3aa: CASSPPHGELTSYEQYF
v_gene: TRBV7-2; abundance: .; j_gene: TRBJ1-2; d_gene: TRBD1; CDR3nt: TGTGCCAGCAGCATAAGGACAGGGGGCCTCTATGGCTACACCTTC; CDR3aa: CASSIRTGGLYGYTF
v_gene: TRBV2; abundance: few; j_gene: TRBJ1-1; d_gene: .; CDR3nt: TGTGCCAGCAGCCAGGCAGAGAACACTGAAGCTTTCTTT; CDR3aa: CASSQAENTEAFF
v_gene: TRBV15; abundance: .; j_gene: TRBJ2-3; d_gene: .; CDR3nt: TGTGCCACCAGAGACTTGAGCACAGATACGCAGTATTTT; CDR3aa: CATRDLSTDTQYF
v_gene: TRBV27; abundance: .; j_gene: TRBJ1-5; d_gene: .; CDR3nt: TGTGCCAGCAGAGGGGAAGCTTTAAATAGCAATCAGCCCCAGCATTTT; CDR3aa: CASRGEALNSNQPQHF
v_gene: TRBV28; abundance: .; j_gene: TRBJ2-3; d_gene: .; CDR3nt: TGTGCCAGCAGCCTCCTCACACTTTCGACAGATACGCAGTATTTT; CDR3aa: CASSLLTLSTDTQYF
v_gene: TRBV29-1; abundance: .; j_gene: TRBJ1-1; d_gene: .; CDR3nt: TGCAGCGTTGCTAGACAAAACGAAGCTTTCTTT; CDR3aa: CSVARQNEAFF
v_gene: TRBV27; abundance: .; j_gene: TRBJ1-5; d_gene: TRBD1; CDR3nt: TGTGCCAGCAGGGGACAGCAGTATCAGCCCCAGCATTTT; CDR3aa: CASRGQQYQPQHF
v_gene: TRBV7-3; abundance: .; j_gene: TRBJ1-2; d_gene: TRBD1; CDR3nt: TGTGCCAGCAGCCCGGGACAGGGAAGCGATGGCTACACCTTC; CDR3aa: CASSPGQGSDGYTF
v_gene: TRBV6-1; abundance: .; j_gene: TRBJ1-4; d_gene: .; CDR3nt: TGTGCCAGCAGTCCCGTCAGGGGAGAAGGCGAAAAACTGTTTTTT; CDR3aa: CASSPVRGEGEKLFF
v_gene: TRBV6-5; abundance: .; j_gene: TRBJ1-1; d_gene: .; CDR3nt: TGTGCCAGCAGTTACAACGGACGGGGGCCCAGGACTGAAGCTTTCTTT; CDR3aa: CASSYNGRGPRTEAFF
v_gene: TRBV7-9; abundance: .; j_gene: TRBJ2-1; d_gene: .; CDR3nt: TGTGCCAGCAGCCGGGACCTTAATGAGCAGTTCTTC; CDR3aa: CASSRDLNEQFF
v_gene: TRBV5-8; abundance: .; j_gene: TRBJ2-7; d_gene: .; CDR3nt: TGTGCCAGCAGCTTTAGGGTGATTGGCGAGCAGTACTTC; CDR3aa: CASSFRVIGEQYF
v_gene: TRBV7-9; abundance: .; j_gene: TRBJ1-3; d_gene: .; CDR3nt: TGTGCCAGCAGCTCACTAGGACATTACTCCGGAAACACCATATATTTT; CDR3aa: CASSSLGHYSGNTIYF
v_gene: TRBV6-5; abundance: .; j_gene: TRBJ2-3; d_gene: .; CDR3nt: TGTGCCAGCTCAACGGGCCGGGAGTGGTCAGATACGCAGTATTTT; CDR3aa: CASSTGREWSDTQYF
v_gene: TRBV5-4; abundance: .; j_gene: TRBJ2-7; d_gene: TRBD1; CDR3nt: TGTGCCAGCAGCCGGGGACAGGGGACCCCTGACTACGAGCAGTACTTC; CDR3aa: CASSRGQGTPDYEQYF
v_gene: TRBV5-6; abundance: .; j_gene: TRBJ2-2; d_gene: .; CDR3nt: TGTGCCAGCAGGAGCCAGAACACCGGGGAGCTGTTTTTT; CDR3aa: CASRSQNTGELFF
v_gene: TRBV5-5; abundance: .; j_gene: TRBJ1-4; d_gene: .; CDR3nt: TGTGCCAGCAGCTTGGAGCCCGGGACCCAGTCTGCAAAACTGTTTTTT; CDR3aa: CASSLEPGTQSAKLFF
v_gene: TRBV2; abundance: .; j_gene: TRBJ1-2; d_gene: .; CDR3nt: TGTGCCAGCAGAGAGAAGACGGCTAACTATGGCTACACCTTC; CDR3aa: CASREKTANYGYTF
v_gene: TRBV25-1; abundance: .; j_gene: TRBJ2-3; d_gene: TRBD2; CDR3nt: TGTGCCAGCAGTGTACCCGGGACTAGCGTCACAGATACGCAGTATTTT; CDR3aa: CASSVPGTSVTDTQYF
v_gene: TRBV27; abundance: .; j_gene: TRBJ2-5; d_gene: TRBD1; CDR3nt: TGTGCCAGCAGTTTACGCTACCGGACAGGGGGAAACCAAGAGACCCAGTACTTC; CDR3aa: CASSLRYRTGGNQETQYF
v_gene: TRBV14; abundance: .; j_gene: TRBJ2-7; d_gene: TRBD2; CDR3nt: TGTGCCAGCAGCCGACGACTGGGACTAGCGGGAGGAGAGCAGTACTTC; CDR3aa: CASSRRLGLAGGEQYF
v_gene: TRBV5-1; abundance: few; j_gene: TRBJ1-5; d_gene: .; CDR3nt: TGCGCCAGCAGCTTGGGTCAGGGCAACAATCAGCCCCAGCATTTT; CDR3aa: CASSLGQGNNQPQHF
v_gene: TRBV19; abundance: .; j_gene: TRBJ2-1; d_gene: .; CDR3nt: TGTGCCACCTTATCAATAAGGGGCGGTCACAATGAGCAGTTCTTC; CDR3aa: CATLSIRGGHNEQFF
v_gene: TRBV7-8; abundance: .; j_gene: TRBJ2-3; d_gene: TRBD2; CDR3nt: TGTGCCAGCAGCTTAAGCGGGAGTTTCACAGATACGCAGTATTTT; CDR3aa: CASSLSGSFTDTQYF
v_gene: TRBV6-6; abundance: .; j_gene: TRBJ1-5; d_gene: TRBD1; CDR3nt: TGTGCCAGCAGTTGGGGACAGGGGGATAATCAGCCCCAGCATTTT; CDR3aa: CASSWGQGDNQPQHF
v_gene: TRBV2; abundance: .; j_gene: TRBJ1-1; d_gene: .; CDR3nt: TGTGCCAGCAGCCAGACACTATTAACTGAAGCTTTCTTT; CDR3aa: CASSQTLLTEAFF
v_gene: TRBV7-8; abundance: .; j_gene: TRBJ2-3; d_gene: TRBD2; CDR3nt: TGTGCCAGCAGCTTGGCCCCTAGCGGGAGAACAGATACGCAGTATTTT; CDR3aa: CASSLAPSGRTDTQYF
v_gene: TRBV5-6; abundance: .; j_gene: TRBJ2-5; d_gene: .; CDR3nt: TGTGCCAGCAGCCGGGGGCTAGCGGTCGGGAAGACCCAGTACTTC; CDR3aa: CASSRGLAVGKTQYF
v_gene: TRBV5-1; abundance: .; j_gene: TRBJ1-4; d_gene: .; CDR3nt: TGTGCCAGCAGCTTGACGGGAGGAGCAACTAATGAAAAACTGTTTTTT; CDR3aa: CASSLTGGATNEKLFF
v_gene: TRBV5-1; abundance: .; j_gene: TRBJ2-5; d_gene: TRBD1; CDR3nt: TGCGCCAGCAGCTGGGACAGTCAAGAGACCCAGTACTTC; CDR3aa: CASSWDSQETQYF
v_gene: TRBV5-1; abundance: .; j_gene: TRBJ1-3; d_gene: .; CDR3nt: TGCGCCAGCAGCTTGGTCCCAGCAGGGTCCTCTGGAAACACCATATATTTT; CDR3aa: CASSLVPAGSSGNTIYF
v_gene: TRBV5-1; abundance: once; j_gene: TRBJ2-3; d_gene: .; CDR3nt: TGCGCCAGCAGCACTAAAATAGGTAGAGGAGTAGATACGCAGTATTTT; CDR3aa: CASSTKIGRGVDTQYF
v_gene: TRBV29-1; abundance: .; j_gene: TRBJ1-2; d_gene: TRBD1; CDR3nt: TGCAGCGTTGCTAGGACAGGGGGGGACTATGGCTACACCTTC; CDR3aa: CSVARTGGDYGYTF
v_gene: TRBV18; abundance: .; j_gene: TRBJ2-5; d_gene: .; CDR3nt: TGTGCCAGCTCACCAGGTGTGGGGAGAGGCCAAGAGACCCAGTACTTC; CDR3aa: CASSPGVGRGQETQYF
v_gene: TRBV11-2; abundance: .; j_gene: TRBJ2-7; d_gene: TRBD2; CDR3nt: TGTGCCAGCAGCTTAGTTATTGGGACTACCTACGAGCAGTACTTC; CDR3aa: CASSLVIGTTYEQYF
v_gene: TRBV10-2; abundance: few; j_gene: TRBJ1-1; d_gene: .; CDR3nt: TGCGCCAGCAGGTTCCAGGGGTTGAACACTGAAGCTTTCTTT; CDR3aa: CASRFQGLNTEAFF
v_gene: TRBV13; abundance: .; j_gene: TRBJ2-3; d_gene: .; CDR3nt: TGTGCCAGCAGCTTAGGTACTGCCCGCCCCACAGATACGCAGTATTTT; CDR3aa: CASSLGTARPTDTQYF
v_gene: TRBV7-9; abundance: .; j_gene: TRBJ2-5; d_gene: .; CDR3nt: TGTGCCAGCAGCTTAACAGATTGGTACCAAGAGACCCAGTACTTC; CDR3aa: CASSLTDWYQETQYF
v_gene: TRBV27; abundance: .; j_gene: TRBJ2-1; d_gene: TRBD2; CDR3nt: TGTGCCAGCACGGGGGGGGGTTCCTACAATGAGCAGTTCTTC; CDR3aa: CASTGGGSYNEQFF
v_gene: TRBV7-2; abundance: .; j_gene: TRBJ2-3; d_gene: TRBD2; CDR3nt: TGTGCCAGCAGCTTCCTCAAAGCGGGAGTTAGTACAGATACGCAGTATTTT; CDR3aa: CASSFLKAGVSTDTQYF